The rows below give T cell receptor beta chains drawn from one sample of a study of shared clonotypes between healthy human individuals. Libraries were prepared by immunoSEQ multiplex PCR; TCRdb keeps only in-frame clonotypes and omits some of them. The data show fewer than 550,000 clones, with about 75% seen just once and approximately 12% held by the top ten. Sequencing was carried out using PBMCs. The source is a woman between 35 and 50 years old in good health. Some clones in this sample may be carry-over from other donors' samples. Both conserved end residues are part of each CDR3. D genes are given only for firm matches.

D gene | J gene | V gene | CDR3 protein
- | TRBJ2-2 | TRBV18 | CASSPRGGANTGELFF
- | TRBJ2-5 | TRBV19 | CASRGASVAETQYF
- | TRBJ2-7 | TRBV10-1 | CASSDGGVPTQQSPYEQYF
TRBD2 | TRBJ2-7 | TRBV27 | CASSLLAGGLPYEQYF
- | TRBJ1-1 | TRBV6-6 | CASSYSLGSEAFF
TRBD2 | TRBJ2-3 | TRBV4-1 | CASSRTALAGVGTDTQYF
- | TRBJ2-1 | TRBV30 | CAWSVSEQFF
TRBD2 | TRBJ2-3 | TRBV7-9 | CASTHRTSGSTDTQYF
- | TRBJ2-5 | TRBV5-1 | CASSLGLAQETQYF
- | TRBJ2-6 | TRBV11-2 | CASSPSGPGANVLTF
- | TRBJ2-3 | TRBV14 | CASSAGRAQYF
TRBD1 | TRBJ1-4 | TRBV19 | CASSAGQWEKLFF
- | TRBJ1-1 | TRBV5-1 | CASSLDSFDEAFF
TRBD2 | TRBJ2-7 | TRBV19 | CASSIDLGVAGPYEQYF
- | TRBJ1-4 | TRBV6-1 | CASSESTVDRGEKLFF
TRBD1 | TRBJ2-7 | TRBV28 | CASSFPLTGAMTYEQYF
- | TRBJ2-5 | TRBV4-3 | CASSPLEGDGETQYF
- | TRBJ2-7 | TRBV11-2 | CASSLAGSLSYEQYF
- | TRBJ2-7 | TRBV30 | CAWSVGWEQYF
- | TRBJ2-1 | TRBV7-9 | CASSLGGHGFDNEQFF
- | TRBJ1-5 | TRBV19 | CASSMSHTQNQPQHF
- | TRBJ2-7 | TRBV5-1 | CASSLAGGPYEQYF
- | TRBJ2-1 | TRBV10-3 | CAISQLASNEQFF
- | TRBJ2-3 | TRBV21-1 | CASRPVGGWADTQYF